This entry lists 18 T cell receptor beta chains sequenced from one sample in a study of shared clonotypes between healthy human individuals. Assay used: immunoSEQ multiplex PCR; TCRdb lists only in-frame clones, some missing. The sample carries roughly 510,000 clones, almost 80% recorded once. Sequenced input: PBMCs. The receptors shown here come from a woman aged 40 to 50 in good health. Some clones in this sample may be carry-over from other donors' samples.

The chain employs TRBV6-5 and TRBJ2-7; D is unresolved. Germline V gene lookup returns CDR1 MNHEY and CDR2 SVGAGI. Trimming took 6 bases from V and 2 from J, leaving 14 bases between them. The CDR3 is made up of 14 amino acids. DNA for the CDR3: TGTGCCAGCAGCTCCAACTTAAGCCCCTACGAGCAGTACTTC. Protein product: CASSSNLSPYEQYF.

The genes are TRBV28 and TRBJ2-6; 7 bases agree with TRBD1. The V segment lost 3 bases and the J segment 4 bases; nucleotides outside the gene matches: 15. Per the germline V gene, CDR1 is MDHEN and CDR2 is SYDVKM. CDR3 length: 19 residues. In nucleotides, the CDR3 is TGTGCCAGCAGTTTCTCGACAGGGTGGATTAGATGGGGGGCCAACGTCCTGACTTTC. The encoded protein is CASSFSTGWIRWGANVLTF.

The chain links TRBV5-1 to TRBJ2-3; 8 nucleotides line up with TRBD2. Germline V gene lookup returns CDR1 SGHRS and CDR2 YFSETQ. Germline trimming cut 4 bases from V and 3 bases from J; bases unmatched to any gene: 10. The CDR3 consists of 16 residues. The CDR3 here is CASSHVFREGTDTQYF. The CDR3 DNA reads TGCGCCAGCAGCCACGTCTTCCGGGAGGGTACAGATACGCAGTATTTT.

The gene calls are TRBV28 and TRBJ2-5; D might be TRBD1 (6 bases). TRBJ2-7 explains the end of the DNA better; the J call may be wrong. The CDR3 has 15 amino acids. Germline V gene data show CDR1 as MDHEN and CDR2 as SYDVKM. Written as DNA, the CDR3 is TGTGCCAGCAGTCCCCGCGGACAGATCTCCTACGAGCAGTACTTC. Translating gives CASSPRGQISYEQYF.

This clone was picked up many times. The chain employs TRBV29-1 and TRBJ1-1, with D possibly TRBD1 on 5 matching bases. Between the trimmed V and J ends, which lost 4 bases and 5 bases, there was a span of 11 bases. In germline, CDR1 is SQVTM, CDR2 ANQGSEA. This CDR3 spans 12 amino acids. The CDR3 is CSVVSGITEAFF. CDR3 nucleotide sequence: TGCAGCGTTGTGTCAGGGATTACTGAAGCTTTCTTT.

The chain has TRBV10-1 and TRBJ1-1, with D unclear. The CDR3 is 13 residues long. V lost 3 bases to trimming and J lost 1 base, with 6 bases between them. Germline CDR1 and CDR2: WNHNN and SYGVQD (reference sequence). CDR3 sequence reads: CASSEGGNTEAFF. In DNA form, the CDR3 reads TGCGCCAGCAGTGAAGGAGGGAACACTGAAGCTTTCTTT.

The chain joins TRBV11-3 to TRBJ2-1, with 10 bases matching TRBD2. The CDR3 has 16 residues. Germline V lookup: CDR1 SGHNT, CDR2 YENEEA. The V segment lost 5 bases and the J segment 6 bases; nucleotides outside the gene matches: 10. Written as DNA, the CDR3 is TGTGCCAGCAGCGGCGGCCTAGCGGGAGAACGCAATGAGCAGTTCTTC. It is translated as CASSGGLAGERNEQFF.

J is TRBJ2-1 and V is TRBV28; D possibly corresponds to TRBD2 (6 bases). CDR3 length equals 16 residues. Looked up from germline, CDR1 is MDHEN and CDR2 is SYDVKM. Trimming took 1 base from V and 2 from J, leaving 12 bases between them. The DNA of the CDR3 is TGTGCCAGCAGTTTATCCGGCGGGGTTACCTACAATGAGCAGTTCTTC. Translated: CASSLSGGVTYNEQFF.

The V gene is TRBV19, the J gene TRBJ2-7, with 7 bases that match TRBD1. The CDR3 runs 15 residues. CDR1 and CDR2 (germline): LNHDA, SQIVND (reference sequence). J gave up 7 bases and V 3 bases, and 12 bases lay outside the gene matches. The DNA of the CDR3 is TGTGCCAGTAGTATTCAGGGACAGACTACTAGGGAGCAGTACTTC. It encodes CASSIQGQTTREQYF. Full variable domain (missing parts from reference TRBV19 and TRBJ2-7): DGGITQSPKYLFRKEGQNVTLSCEQNLNHDAMYWYRQDPGQGLRLIYYSQIVNDFQKGDIAEGYSVSREKKESFPLTVTSAQKNPTAFYLCASSIQGQTTREQYFGPGTRLTVT.

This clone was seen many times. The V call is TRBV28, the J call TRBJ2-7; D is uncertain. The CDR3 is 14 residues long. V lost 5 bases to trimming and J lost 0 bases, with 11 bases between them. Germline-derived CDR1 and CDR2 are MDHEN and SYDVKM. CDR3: CASSDNPSSYEQYF. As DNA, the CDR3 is TGTGCCAGCAGTGACAATCCAAGCTCCTACGAGCAGTACTTC.

The CDR3 DNA follows: TGCGCCAGCAGCACAGGGACAGCGCATTACCAAGAGACCCAGTACTTC. Protein sequence: CASSTGTAHYQETQYF. The chain is built from TRBV5-1 and TRBJ2-5; TRBD1 aligns across 7 bases. The CDR3 has 16 residues. Germline CDR1 SGHRS, CDR2 YFSETQ. V dropped 4 bases and J dropped 0; count of bases not matched to a gene: 9.

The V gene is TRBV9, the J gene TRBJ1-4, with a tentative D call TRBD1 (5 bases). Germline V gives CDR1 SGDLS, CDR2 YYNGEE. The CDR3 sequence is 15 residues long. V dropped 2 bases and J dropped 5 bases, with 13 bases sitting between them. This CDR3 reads CASSVSPQGNEKLFF. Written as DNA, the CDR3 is TGTGCCAGCAGCGTGAGTCCCCAGGGCAATGAAAAACTGTTTTTT.

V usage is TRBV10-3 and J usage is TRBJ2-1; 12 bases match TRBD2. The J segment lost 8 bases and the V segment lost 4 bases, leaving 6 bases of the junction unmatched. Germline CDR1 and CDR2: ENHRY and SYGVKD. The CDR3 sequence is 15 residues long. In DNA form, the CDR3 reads TGTGCCATCAGTGGGACTAGCGGGAACGCGGATGAGCAGTTCTTC. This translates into CAISGTSGNADEQFF.

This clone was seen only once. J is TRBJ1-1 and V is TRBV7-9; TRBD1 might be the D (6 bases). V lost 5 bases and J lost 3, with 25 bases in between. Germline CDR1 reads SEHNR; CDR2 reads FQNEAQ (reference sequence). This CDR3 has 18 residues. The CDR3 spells CASSPGTQFGPRYTEAFF. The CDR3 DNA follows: TGTGCCAGCAGCCCAGGGACACAATTCGGGCCTAGGTACACTGAAGCTTTCTTT.

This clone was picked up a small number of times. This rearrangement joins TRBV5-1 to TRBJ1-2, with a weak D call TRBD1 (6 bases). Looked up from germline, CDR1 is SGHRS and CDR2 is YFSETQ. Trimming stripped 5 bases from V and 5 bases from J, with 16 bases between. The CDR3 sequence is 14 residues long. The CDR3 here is CASRTTGSPYGYTF. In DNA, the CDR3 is TGCGCCAGCAGAACTACAGGGTCTCCTTATGGCTACACCTTC.

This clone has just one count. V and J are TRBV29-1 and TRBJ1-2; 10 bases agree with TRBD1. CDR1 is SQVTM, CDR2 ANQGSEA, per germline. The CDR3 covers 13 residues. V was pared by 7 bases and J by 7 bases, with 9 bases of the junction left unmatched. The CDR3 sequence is CSAQRDRGSGYTF. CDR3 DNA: TGCAGCGCACAAAGGGACAGGGGTTCTGGCTACACCTTC.

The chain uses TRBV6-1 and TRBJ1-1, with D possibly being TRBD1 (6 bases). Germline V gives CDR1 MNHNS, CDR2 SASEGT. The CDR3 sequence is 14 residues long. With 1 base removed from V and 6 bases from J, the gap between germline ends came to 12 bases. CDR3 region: CASSEEGGESEAFF. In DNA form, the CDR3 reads TGTGCCAGCAGTGAAGAGGGGGGTGAGTCTGAAGCTTTCTTT.

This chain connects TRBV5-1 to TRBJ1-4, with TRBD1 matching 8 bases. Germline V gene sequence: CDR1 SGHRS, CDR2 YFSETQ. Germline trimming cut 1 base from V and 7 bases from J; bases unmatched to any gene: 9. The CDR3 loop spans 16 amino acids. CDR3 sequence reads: CASSLSQDRVGEKLFF. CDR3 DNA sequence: TGCGCCAGCAGCTTGAGTCAGGACAGGGTGGGTGAAAAACTGTTTTTT.